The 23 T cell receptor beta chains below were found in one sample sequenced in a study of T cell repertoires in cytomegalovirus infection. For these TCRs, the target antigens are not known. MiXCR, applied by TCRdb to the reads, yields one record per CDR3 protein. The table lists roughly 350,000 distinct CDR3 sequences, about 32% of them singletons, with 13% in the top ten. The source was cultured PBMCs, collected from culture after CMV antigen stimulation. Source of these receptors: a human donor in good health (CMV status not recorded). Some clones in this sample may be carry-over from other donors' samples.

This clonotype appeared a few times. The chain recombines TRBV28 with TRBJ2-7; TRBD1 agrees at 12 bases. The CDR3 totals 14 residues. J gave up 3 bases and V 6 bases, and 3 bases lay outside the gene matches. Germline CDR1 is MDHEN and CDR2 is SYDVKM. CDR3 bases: TGTGCCAGCAGAGGGACAGGGGGCCACTACGAGCAGTACTTC. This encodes CASRGTGGHYEQYF.

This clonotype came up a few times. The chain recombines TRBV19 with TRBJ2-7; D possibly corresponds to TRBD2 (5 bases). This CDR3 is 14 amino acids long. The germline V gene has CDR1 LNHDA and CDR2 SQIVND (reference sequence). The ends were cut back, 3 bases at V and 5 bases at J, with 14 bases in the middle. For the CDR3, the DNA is TGTGCCAGTAGTATGAAGCTAGCCCTCAACGAGCAGTACTTC. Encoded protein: CASSMKLALNEQYF.

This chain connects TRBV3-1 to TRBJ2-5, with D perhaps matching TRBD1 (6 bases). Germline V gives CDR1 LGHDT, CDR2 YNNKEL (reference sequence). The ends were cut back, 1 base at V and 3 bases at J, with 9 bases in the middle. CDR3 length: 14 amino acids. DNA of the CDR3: TGTGCCAGCAGCCAAGGGTACAGGGAAGAGACCCAGTACTTC. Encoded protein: CASSQGYREETQYF.

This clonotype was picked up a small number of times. This CDR3 is CATVTGTGNPNEQFF. In DNA, the CDR3 is TGTGCCACCGTGACCGGGACAGGGAACCCCAATGAGCAGTTCTTC. The chain carries TRBV6-6 and TRBJ2-1, with 9 bases lining up with TRBD1. V gave up 10 bases and J gave up 6 bases; unmatched junction bases: 13. Germline CDR1 MNHNY, CDR2 SVGAGI (reference sequence). CDR3 length: 15 residues.

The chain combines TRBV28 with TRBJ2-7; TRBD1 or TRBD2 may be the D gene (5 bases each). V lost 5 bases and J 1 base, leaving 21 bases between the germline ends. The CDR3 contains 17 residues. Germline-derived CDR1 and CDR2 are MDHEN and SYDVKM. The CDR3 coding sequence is TGTGCCAGCAGTCCATATCGGGACCGCTACACATCCTACGAGCAGTACTTC. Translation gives CASSPYRDRYTSYEQYF.

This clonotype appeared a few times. The CDR3 sequence: CASRHQSGTSEFF. In DNA, the CDR3 is TGTGCCAGCAGACACCAATCTGGGACTTCTGAGTTCTTC. The chain couples TRBV6-6 to TRBJ2-1; perhaps TRBD2 as D (6 bases). Germline CDR1 reads MNHNY; CDR2 reads SVGAGI (reference sequence). This CDR3 region has 13 residues. Trimming cost V 6 bases and J 14 bases, with 20 bases left between them.

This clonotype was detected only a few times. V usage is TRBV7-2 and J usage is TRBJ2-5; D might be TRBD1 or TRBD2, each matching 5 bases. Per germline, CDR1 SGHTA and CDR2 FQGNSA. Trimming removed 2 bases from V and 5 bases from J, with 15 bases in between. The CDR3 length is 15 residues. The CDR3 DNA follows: TGTGCCAGCAGCTTAATCGGGGCAGCAGAGGAGACCCAGTACTTC. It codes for CASSLIGAAEETQYF.

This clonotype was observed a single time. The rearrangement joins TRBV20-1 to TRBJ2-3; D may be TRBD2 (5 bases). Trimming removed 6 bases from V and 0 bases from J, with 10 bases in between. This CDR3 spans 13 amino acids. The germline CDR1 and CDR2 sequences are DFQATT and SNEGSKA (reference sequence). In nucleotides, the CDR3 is TGCAGTGCCCCAAGAGGGAGCACAGATACGCAGTATTTT. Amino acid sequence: CSAPRGSTDTQYF.

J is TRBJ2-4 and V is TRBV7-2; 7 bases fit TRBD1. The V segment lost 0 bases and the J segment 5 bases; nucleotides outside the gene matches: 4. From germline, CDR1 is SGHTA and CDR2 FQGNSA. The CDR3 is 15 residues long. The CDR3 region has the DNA TGTGCCAGCAGCTTAGCGAGGGGGCGGGAAAACATTCAGTACTTC. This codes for CASSLARGRENIQYF.

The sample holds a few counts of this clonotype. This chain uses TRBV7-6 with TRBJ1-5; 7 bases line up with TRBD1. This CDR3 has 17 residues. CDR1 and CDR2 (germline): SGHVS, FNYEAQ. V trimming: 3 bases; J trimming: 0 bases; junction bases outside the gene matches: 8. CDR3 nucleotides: TGTGCCAGCAGCTTCCGGGACAGTAATTTTAGCAATCAGCCCCAGCATTTT. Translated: CASSFRDSNFSNQPQHF.

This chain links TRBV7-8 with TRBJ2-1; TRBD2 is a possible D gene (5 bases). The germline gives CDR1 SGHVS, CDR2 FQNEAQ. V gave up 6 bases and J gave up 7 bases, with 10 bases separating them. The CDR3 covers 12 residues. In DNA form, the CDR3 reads TGTGCCAGCAGACTAAAGCGGAATGAGCAGTTCTTC. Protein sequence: CASRLKRNEQFF.

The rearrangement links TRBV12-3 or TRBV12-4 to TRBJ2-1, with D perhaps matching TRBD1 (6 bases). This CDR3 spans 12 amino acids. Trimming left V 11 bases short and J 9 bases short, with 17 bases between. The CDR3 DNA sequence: TGTGCCCAAGGGCAGGGGTTCGGTGAGCAGTTCTTC. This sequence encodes CAQGQGFGEQFF.

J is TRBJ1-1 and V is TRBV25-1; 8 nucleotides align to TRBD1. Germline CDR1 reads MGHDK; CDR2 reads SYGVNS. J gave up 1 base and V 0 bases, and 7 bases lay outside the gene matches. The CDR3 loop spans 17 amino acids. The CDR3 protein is CASSEYGTGGRNTEAFF. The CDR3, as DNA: TGTGCCAGCAGTGAATATGGAACAGGGGGTCGGAACACTGAAGCTTTCTTT.

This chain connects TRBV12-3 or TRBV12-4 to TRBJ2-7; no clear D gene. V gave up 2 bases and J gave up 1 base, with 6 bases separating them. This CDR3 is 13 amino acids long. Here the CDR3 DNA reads TGTGCCAGCAGTTTAACAAGATCCTACGAGCAGTACGTC. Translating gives CASSLTRSYEQYV.

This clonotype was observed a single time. The chain's CDR3 is CASRGTGSANQPQHF. In DNA, the CDR3 is TGTGCCAGCAGGGGGACAGGGTCCGCCAATCAGCCCCAGCATTTT. J is TRBJ1-5 and V is TRBV6-5; 9 bases map to TRBD1. The CDR3 sequence is 15 residues long. Germline CDR1 reads MNHEY; CDR2 reads SVGAGI. Trimming cost V 6 bases and J 3 bases; bases outside gene matches: 6.

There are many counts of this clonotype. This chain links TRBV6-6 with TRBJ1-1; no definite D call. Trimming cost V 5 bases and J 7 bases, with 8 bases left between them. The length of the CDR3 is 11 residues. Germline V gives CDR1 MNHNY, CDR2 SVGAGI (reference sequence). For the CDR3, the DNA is TGTGCCAGCAGTCCTGGTTATGAAGCTTTCTTT. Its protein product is CASSPGYEAFF.

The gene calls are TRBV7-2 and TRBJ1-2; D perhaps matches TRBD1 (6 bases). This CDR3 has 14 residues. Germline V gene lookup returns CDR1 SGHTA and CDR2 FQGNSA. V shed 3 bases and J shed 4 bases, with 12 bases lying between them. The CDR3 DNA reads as TGTGCCAGCAGCTTGGGGGGGCGCTTCTATGGCTACACCTTC. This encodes CASSLGGRFYGYTF.

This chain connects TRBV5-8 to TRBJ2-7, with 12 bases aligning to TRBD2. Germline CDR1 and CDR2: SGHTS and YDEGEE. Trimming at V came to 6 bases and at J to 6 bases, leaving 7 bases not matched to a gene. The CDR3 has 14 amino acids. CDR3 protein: CASTVLAGGAEQYF. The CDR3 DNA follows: TGTGCCAGCACCGTACTAGCGGGAGGTGCCGAGCAGTACTTC.

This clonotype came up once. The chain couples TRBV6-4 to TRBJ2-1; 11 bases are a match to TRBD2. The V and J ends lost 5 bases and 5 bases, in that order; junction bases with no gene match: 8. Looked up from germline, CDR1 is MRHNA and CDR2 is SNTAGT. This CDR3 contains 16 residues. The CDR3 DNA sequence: TGTGCCAGCAGTCTACTAGCGGGAGTGTTGGACAATGAGCAGTTCTTC. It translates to CASSLLAGVLDNEQFF.

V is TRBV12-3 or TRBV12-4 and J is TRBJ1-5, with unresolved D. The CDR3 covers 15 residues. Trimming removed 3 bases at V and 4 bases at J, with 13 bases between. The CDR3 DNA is TGTGCCAGCAGTTTCGCGAGACACGGGAATCAGCCCCAGCATTTT. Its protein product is CASSFARHGNQPQHF.

The CDR3 protein is CASKDVRTDTQYF. Written as DNA, the CDR3 is TGTGCCAGTAAAGATGTCCGCACAGATACGCAGTATTTT. The chain employs TRBV19 and TRBJ2-3, with D unresolved. CDR1 is LNHDA, CDR2 SQIVND, per germline (reference sequence). The CDR3 totals 13 residues. V lost 7 bases and J lost 1, with 9 bases in between.

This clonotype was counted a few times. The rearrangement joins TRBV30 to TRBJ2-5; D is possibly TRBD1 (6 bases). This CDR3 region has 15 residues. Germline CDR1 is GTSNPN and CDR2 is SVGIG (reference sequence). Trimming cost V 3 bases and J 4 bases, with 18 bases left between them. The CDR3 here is CAWRKRTGYGETQYF. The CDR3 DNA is TGTGCCTGGAGAAAACGTACAGGGTATGGAGAGACCCAGTACTTC.

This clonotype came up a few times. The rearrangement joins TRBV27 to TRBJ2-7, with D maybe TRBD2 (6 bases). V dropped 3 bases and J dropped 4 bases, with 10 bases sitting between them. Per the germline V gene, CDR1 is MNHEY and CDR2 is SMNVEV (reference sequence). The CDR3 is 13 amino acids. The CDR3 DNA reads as TGTGCCAGCAGTTTCGGGGGAGGATACGAGCAGTACTTC. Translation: CASSFGGGYEQYF.